The following is a T cell receptor beta chain sequence with its context. This clone appeared a single time. The antigen this receptor binds is unknown. The record has no base qualities; no much larger clone is one base away. The CDR3 regions of human TCRbeta chains were subjected to immunosequencing. The published analysis was carried out like this. TCRs in the repertoires were compared against a reference library of SARS-CoV-2-specific TCRs that had been generated with the MIRA antigen-specificity platform. Breadth was defined as the fraction of unique TCRs that were SARS-CoV-2-associated. Depth was defined as the fraction of total T cells that were SARS-CoV-2-associated. Using the MIRA data, each spike-specific TCR was assigned both to the spike region to which the TCR was reactive and to a CD4 or CD8 class. Log10-transformed breadth and depth values were compared by one-way ANOVA with Sidak's multiple comparisons tests. The immuneACCESS repertoire file appears here via TCRdb, limited to in-frame rearrangements. These files lack a portion of the clones; in checked studies, under half of the deficit traces to unresolved V genes, and the cause of the others is not known. The V and J calls and clone size come from that table; D and trimming were worked out from the DNA. The table for this sample lists tens of thousands of clones; more than 75% of them were counted only once. Roughly 18% of the sample lies in the top ten.

CDR1 and CDR2 are drawn from the germline V gene: SNHLY, FYNNEI. V gives up 1 base and J gives up 4 bases, and the segment between their germline ends measures 8 bases. The CDR3 covers 15 residues, taking in both the cysteine and the phenylalanine. Only the CDR3 portion is preserved as DNA: 45 bases, with reading frame beginning at the first base. The sample originates from a study of T cell responses to AZD1222 COVID-19 vaccine (dated by TCRdb to about 2021). About the study as a whole: TCR sequencing was performed for over 230 trial participants, of whom roughly 200 were given two doses of AZD1222 and around 26 were given two doses of MenACWY control vaccine. Enrollment into the trials was organized by age into subgroups of 18-55, 56-69 and 70-plus years, and those subgroups contained roughly 140, 27 and 60 TCR-sequenced participants, respectively.

The label giving this sample's time point can be read as: about 28 days (+/-7) after the second vaccine dose. AZD1222 recipients with second doses at about 4 weeks or about 12 weeks were pooled, because spike-specific TCR depth and breadth did not differ between schedules. Samples from vaccinated people were obtained from the UK trials COV001 and COV002, which included a single-blind randomized controlled phase 2/3 trial of AZD1222 (ChAdOx1 nCoV-19) in healthy adults. For TCRbeta chain sequencing, PBMC samples were collected from trial participants at day 0 and at day 28 after the second dose. Findings and caveats that apply to the study as a whole: Conclusions about previously exposed vaccinees are limited because only six or seven AZD1222 recipients were SARS-CoV-2 seropositive at baseline. In the small 56-69-year group, the increase in depth fell short of significance, most likely because of low power. Because no day 14 peak-response samples were available, the repertoires could be characterized only after the peak T cell response. CD4 TCRs associated with the vaccine covered the entire spike protein, and the dominant responses were in regions 160-218 and 743-854. Most participants were white British and females outnumbered males, and the authors suggested that clonal diversity may have been underestimated. Reportedly, almost half of the unique spike-specific TCRs recognized epitopes lying outside the regions that are mutated in the B.1.351 and B.1.1.7 variants. A significant rise in spike-specific TCR breadth and depth was observed after two AZD1222 doses relative to day 0 and relative to MenACWY recipients.

The source was peripheral blood, collected 28 days after the second AZD1222 dose. This chain joins TRBV2 to TRBJ1-6, with no reliable assignment of the D segment. The TCR comes from an adult who received the AZD1222 COVID-19 vaccine. Here the CDR3 is given as CASSEDATYNSPLHF. The sequenced DNA: TGTGCCAGCAGTGAAGACGCAACGTATAATTCACCCCTCCACTTT.